This T cell receptor beta chain appears in the sequencing data of a study of T cell repertoires in aging, cancer and after chemotherapy. Overall study: Roughly 10 million TCR reads made up the full dataset.

A word on this clonotype: Its antigen is undetermined.

Rearranged V-D-J TRB sequences were amplified with a mixed TRB-A/B primer pool. One entry per CDR3 protein results from TCRdb running MiXCR on the multiplex PCR reads. The sample lists about 2,400 distinct CDR3 sequences; approximately 21% were seen once. The study, taken as a whole, reports: Untreated cancer patients had significantly lower blood TCR diversity than age-matched healthy donors. Healthy donors lost TCR diversity with age mainly through richness, cancer patients through richness and evenness. Lymphoid organ infiltration in hematological cancer patients may impair thymic emigration or peripheral T cell expansion.

The ends were cut back, 6 bases at V and 0 bases at J, with 21 bases in the middle. The CDR3 sequence is 18 residues long. The germline CDR1 and CDR2 sequences are MNHEY and SVGEGT. Peripheral blood genomic DNA, not sorted cells or RNA, was the template. The chain combines TRBV6-2 or TRBV6-3 with TRBJ2-4, with D perhaps matching TRBD2 (6 bases). The sequence was obtained from a human donor with a blood cancer. Source material: blood. The CDR3 bases are TGTGCCAGCAGCTTAGCGTCAAAGGTGGGACTAGCCAAAAACATTCAGTACTTC. It codes for CASSLASKVGLAKNIQYF.